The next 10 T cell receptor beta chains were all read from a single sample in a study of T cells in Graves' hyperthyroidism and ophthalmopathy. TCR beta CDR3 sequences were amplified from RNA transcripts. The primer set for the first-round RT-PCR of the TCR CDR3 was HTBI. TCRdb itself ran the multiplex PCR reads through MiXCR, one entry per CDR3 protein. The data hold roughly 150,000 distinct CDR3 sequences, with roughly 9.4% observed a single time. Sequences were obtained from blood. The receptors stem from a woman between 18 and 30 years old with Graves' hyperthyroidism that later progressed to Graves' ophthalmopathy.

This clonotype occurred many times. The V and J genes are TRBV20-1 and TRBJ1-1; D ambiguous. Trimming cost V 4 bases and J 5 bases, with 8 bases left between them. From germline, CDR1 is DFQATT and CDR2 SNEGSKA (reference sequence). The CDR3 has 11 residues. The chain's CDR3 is CSANRHTEAFF. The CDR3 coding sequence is TGCAGTGCTAACCGACATACTGAAGCTTTCTTT.

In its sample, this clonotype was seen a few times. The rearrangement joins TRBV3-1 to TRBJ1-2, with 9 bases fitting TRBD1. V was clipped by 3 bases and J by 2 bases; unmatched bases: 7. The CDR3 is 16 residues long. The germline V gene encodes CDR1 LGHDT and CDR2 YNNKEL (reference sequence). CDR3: CASSHRTGDGNYGYTF. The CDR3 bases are TGTGCCAGCAGCCACAGGACAGGGGATGGGAACTATGGCTACACCTTC.

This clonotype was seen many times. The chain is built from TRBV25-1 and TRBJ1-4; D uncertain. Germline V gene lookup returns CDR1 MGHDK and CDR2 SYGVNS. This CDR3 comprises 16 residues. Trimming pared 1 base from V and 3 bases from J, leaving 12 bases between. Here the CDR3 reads CASSEFSRSANEKLFF. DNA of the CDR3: TGTGCCAGCAGTGAATTTTCCCGGTCAGCTAATGAAAAACTGTTTTTT.

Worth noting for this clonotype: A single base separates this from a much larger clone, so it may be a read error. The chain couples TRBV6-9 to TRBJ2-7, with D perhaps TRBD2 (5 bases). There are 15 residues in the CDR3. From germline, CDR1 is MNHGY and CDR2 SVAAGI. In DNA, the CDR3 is TGTGCCAGCAGTTACCTTACCGAGGGTCCCTACGGGCAGTACTTC. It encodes CASSYLTEGPYGQYF.

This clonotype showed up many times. The CDR3: CASSFSHRSLTLHF. As DNA, the CDR3 is TGTGCCAGCAGCTTCTCTCACCGGTCCTTGACCCTCCACTTT. This sequence joins TRBV11-2 and TRBJ1-6, with D unclear. The CDR3 contains 14 residues. Germline V lookup: CDR1 SGHAT, CDR2 FQNNGV. V dropped 3 bases and J dropped 14 bases, with 17 bases sitting between them.

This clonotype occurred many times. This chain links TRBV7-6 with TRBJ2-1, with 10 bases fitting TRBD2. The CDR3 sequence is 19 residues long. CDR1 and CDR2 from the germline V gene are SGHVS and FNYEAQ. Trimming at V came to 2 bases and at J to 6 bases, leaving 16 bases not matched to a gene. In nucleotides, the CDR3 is TGTGCCAGCAGCTTAAAAGGGATGCCGGGACTAGCGCACGGCAATGAGCAGTTCTTC. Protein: CASSLKGMPGLAHGNEQFF.

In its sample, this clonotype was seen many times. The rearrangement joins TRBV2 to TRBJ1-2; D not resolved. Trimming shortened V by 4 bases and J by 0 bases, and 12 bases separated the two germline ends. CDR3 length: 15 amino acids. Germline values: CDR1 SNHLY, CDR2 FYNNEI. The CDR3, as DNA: TGTGCCAGCAGTGTAAAACGGTTAGCTAACTATGGCTACACCTTC. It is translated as CASSVKRLANYGYTF.

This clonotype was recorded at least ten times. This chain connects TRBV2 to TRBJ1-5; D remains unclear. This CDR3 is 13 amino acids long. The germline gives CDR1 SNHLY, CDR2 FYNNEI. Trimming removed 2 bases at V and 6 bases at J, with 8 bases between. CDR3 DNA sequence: TGTGCCAGCAGTGAATGGAAGGGTCAGCCCCAGCATTTT. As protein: CASSEWKGQPQHF.

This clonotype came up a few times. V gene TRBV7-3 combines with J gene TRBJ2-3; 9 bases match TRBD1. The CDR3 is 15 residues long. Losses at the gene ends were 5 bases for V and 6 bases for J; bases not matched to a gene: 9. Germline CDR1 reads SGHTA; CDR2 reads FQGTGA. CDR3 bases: TGTGCCAGCAGCCCGGGACAGGGTATGGGGGATACGCAGTATTTT. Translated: CASSPGQGMGDTQYF.

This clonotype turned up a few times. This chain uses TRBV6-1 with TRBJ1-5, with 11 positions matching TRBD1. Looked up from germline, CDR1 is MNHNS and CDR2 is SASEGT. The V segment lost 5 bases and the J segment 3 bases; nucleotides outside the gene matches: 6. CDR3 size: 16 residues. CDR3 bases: TGTGCCAGCAGTTTACGGACAGGGGGCAACAATCAGCCCCAGCATTTT. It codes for CASSLRTGGNNQPQHF.